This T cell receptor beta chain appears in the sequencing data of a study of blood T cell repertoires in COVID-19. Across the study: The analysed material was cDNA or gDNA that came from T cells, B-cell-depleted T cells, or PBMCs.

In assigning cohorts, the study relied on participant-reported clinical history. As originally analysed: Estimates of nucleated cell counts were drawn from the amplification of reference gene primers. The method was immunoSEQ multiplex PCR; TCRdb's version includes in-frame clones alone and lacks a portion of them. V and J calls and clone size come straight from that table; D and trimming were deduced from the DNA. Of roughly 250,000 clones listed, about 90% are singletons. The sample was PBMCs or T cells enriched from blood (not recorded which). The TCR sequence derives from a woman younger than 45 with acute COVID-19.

The CDR3 sequence: CASSPRGNSYNEQFF. The CDR3 bases are TGTGCCAGCTCACCACGAGGAAACTCCTACAATGAGCAGTTCTTC. The chain links TRBV18 to TRBJ2-1, with unresolved D. Germline CDR1 and CDR2: KGHSH and LQKENI. Between the trimmed V and J ends, which lost 1 base and 0 bases, there was a span of 7 bases. The length of the CDR3 is 15 residues.